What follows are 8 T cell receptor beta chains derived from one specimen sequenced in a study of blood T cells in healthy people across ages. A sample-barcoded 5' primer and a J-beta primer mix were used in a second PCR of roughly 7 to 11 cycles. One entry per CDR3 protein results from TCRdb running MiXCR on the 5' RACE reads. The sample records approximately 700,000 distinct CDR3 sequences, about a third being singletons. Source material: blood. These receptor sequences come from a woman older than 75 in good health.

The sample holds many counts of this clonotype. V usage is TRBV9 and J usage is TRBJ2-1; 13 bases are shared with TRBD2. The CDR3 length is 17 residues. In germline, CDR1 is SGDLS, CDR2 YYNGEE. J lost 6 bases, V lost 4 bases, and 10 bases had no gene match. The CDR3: CASSRSGLAGASNEQFF. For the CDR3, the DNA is TGTGCCAGCAGCAGATCCGGACTAGCGGGGGCAAGCAATGAGCAGTTCTTC.

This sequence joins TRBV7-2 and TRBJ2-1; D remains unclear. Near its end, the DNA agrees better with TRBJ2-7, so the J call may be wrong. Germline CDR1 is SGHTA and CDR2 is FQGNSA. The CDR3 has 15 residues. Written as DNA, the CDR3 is TGTGCCAGCAGTTTATCAGGTGGATTACTCTACGAGCAGTACTTC. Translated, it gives CASSLSGGLLYEQYF.

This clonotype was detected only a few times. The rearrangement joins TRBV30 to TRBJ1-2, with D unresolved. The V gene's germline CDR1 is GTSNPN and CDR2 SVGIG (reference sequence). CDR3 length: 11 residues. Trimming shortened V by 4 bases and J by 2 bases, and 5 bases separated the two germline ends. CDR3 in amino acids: CAWTENYGYTF. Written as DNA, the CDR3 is TGTGCCTGGACAGAAAACTATGGCTACACCTTC.

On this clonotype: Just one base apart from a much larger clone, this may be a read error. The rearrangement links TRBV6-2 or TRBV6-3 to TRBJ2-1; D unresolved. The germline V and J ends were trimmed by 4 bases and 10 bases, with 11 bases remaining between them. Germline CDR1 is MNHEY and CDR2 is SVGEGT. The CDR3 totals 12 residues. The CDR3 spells CASSSGRVEQFF. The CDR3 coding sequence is TGTGCCAGCAGTTCAGGACGAGTCGAGCAGTTCTTC.

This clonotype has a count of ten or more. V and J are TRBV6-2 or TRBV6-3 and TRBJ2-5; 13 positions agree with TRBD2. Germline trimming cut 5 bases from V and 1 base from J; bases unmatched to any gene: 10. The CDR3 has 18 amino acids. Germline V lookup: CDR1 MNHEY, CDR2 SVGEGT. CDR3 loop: CASSPYRTSGGTQETQYF. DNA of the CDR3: TGTGCCAGCAGTCCGTATAGGACTAGCGGGGGAACCCAAGAGACCCAGTACTTC.

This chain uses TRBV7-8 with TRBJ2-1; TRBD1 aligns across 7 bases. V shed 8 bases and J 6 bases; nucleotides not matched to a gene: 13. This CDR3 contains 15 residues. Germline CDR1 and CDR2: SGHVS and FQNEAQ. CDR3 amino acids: CASGRQGDSINEQFF. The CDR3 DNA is TGTGCCAGCGGCCGACAGGGAGATTCAATCAATGAGCAGTTCTTC.

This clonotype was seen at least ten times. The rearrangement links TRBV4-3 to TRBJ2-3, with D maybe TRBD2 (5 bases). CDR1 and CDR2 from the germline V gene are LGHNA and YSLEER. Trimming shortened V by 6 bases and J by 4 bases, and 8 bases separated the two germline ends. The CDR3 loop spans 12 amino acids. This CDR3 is CASRDFADTQYF. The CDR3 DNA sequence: TGCGCCAGCAGGGACTTCGCAGATACGCAGTATTTT.

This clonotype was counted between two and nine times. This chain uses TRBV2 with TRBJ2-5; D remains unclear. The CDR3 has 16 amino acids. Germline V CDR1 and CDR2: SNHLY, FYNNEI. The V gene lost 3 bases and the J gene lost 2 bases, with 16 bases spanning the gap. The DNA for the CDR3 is TGTGCCAGCAGTGACCAAGGCGGTGCCTCTCAAGAGACCCAGTACTTC. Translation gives CASSDQGGASQETQYF.